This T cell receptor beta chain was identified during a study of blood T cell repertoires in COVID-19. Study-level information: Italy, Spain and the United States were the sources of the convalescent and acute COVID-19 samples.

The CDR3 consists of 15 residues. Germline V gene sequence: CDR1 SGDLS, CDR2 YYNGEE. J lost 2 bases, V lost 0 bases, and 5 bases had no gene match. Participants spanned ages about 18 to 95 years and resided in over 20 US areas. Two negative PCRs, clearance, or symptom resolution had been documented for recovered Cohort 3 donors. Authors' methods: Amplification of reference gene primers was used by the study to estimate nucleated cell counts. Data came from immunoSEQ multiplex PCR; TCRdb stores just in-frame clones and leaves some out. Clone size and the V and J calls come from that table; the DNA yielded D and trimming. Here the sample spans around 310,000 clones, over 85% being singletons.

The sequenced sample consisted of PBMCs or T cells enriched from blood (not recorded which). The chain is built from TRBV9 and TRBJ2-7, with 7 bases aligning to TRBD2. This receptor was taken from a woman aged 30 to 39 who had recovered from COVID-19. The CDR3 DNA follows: TGTGCCAGCAGCGTAGGTGGGGGGGATACCTACGAGCAGTACTTC. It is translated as CASSVGGGDTYEQYF.